This T cell receptor beta chain was identified in a study of blood T cell repertoires in COVID-19. About the research overall: PBMCs, B-cell-depleted T cells, or T cells provided the cDNA or gDNA that made up the material.

Donors of Cohort 3 who recovered were those that had two negative PCRs, clearance, or symptom resolution. The CDR3 runs to 17 residues. Germline CDR1 reads SGHNT; CDR2 reads YENEEA. V dropped 4 bases and J dropped 3; count of bases not matched to a gene: 8. As processed by the authors: For nucleated cells, counts were estimated from reference gene primer amplification. Generated by immunoSEQ multiplex PCR, the TCRdb table keeps only in-frame clones and is missing some. Clone size and V and J calls were adopted from that table, with D and trimming inferred from the DNA. The sample lists about 160,000 clones; under 90% were seen once.

The chain employs TRBV11-3 and TRBJ2-3, with TRBD2 matching 12 bases. The sequenced sample was PBMCs or T cells enriched from blood (not recorded which). This clonotype was obtained from a woman aged 55-70 years who had recovered from COVID-19. CDR3: CASSSSPTSGGTDTQYF. In DNA form, the CDR3 reads TGTGCCAGCAGCTCATCCCCAACTAGCGGGGGGACAGATACGCAGTATTTT.